This T cell receptor (beta chain) was profiled in a study of vaccination and CD4 T cells after COVID-19. About the research overall: Control cultures used a CEFX viral epitope pool, an HIV-1 Nef peptide pool, or no peptide.

As concerns this clonotype: Antigen: not known.

Stated treatment: roughly 11-day PBMC culture with coronavirus spike peptide pools or control peptides (ViraFEST assay). The unexposed donor provided CD4+ T cells, which were taken before the COVID-19 pandemic (2011-2018). The Oncomine TCR Beta short-read assay was applied to DNA of cultured CD4+ T cells. TCRdb re-called the PCR reads with MiXCR, one entry per CDR3 protein. The table has 3,500 to 5,000 distinct CDR3 sequences, roughly 65% seen once; the top ten hold approximately 31%. Trimming cost V 1 base and J 4 bases, with 14 bases left between them. This CDR3 has 16 residues. Germline V CDR1 and CDR2: SGHTA, FQGNSA.

The chain employs TRBV7-2 and TRBJ1-5, with D unresolved. The source is a human donor in good health. The sample was CD4+ T cells from blood, cultured in vitro. CDR3 in amino acids: CASSLGSGWANQPQHF. The CDR3 DNA follows: TGTGCCAGCAGCTTAGGGTCTGGCTGGGCGAATCAGCCCCAGCATTTT.